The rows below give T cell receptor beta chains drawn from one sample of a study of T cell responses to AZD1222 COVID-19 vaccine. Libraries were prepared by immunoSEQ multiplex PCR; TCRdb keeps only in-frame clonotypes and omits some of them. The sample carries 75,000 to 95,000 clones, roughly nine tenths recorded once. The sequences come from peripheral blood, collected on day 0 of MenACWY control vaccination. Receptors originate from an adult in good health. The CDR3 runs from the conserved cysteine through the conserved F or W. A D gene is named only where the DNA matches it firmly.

DNA: TGTGCCAGCTCACCGACGACAGGGTCCGAAGCTTTCTTT
CDR3: CASSPTTGSEAFF
length: 13
J: TRBJ1-1
D: TRBD1
V: TRBV18

DNA: TGTGCCAGCAGTCTCAGGGGCCTGAACACTGAAGCTTTCTTT
CDR3: CASSLRGLNTEAFF
length: 14
J: TRBJ1-1
D: .
V: TRBV6-5

DNA: TGTGCCAGTAGTCCAGGGGGACCATCGGTCTACGAGCAGTACTTC
CDR3: CASSPGGPSVYEQYF
length: 15
J: TRBJ2-7
D: TRBD1
V: TRBV19

DNA: TGTGCCACCAGCAGAGGGGGACGTTTAGGAGCTTTCTTT
CDR3: CATSRGGRLGAFF
length: 13
J: TRBJ1-1
D: .
V: TRBV15

DNA: TGTGCCTGGAGTGCCCACGGGGCTAGTCTACAGTTCTTC
CDR3: CAWSAHGASLQFF
length: 13
J: TRBJ2-1
D: .
V: TRBV30

DNA: TGTGCCAGCAGCGCAGGGGCGTACCAAGAGACCCAGTACTTC
CDR3: CASSAGAYQETQYF
length: 14
J: TRBJ2-5
D: .
V: TRBV9

DNA: TGTGCCAGTAGTATTCCCGGACAGCTTATGAACACTGAAGCTTTCTTT
CDR3: CASSIPGQLMNTEAFF
length: 16
J: TRBJ1-1
D: .
V: TRBV19

DNA: TGTGCCAGCAGCCCCCGTTTGGGCGAGGAAGCTTTCTTT
CDR3: CASSPRLGEEAFF
length: 13
J: TRBJ1-1
D: .
V: TRBV7-3

DNA: TGTGCCAGCAGTTACGAAGGCGGGGGGGCCAACACCGGGGAGCTGTTTTTT
CDR3: CASSYEGGGANTGELFF
length: 17
J: TRBJ2-2
D: TRBD2
V: TRBV6-2/TRBV6-3

DNA: TGTGCCAGTAGTATAGCTAGTATCGGTTTCCAAGAGACCCAGTACTTC
CDR3: CASSIASIGFQETQYF
length: 16
J: TRBJ2-5
D: .
V: TRBV19